This T cell receptor (beta chain) was sequenced for a study of Ad26.COV2.S vaccination and SARS-CoV-2 variants. Study information: In the study, Ad26.COV2.S was injected intramuscularly once, or twice 56 days apart. Study-wide findings and caveats: The study found similar non-spike TCR breadth in vaccine and placebo recipients.

Documented treatment: around 19 received Ad26.COV2.S at low or high dose, single or two shots; 5 received placebo; per-sample allocation not given. The samples date from day 63 after the first vaccine or placebo injection. Boston supplied an adult donor aged 18-55 years. CDR3 length equals 15 residues. Germline CDR1 ENHRY, CDR2 SYGVKD. With V trimmed by 8 bases and J by 4 bases, 10 bases remained unmatched. About this clone: What it recognizes is unknown.

Repertoires were generated with immunoSEQ multiplex PCR, while TCRdb's copy carries only in-frame clones and drops some. The data hold almost 400,000 clones, with 75% to 90% observed a single time. This receptor was identified in a person between 18 and 65 years old who received the Ad26.COV2.S COVID-19 vaccine or a placebo. Sequencing used peripheral blood, obtained in a trial of Ad26.COV2.S vaccine versus placebo. This chain links TRBV10-3 with TRBJ2-2, with 7 positions matching TRBD1. CDR3 nucleotide sequence: TGTGCCATCGGCTCCGAGGGGGCTGGCACCGGGGAGCTGTTTTTT. As protein: CAIGSEGAGTGELFF.